This is a list of T cell receptor beta chains from one sample in a study of Ad26.COV2.S vaccination and SARS-CoV-2 variants. The table came from immunoSEQ multiplex PCR; TCRdb's copy has only in-frame clones and leaves some out. This table has around 300,000 clones, roughly 90% appearing once. Material: peripheral blood, obtained in a trial of Ad26.COV2.S vaccine versus placebo. The receptor set was obtained from a person aged 18-60 years who received the Ad26.COV2.S COVID-19 vaccine or a placebo. The CDR3 runs from the conserved cysteine through the conserved F or W. The D gene is left open where the match is weak. Clone size is not always given. Where it is, it says once, few, many or a class for expanded clones.

J,V,size,D,CDR3,DNA
TRBJ2-7,TRBV6-2/TRBV6-3,many,TRBD1,CASSWTGGHEQYF,TGTGCCAGCAGTTGGACAGGGGGGCACGAGCAGTACTTC
TRBJ1-4,TRBV7-9,-,-,CASSRPSGTTNEKLFF,TGTGCCAGCAGCCGTCCGAGTGGGACAACTAATGAAAAACTGTTTTTT
TRBJ1-5,TRBV2,-,-,CASRLQVNQPQHF,TGTGCCAGCAGACTACAGGTCAATCAGCCCCAGCATTTT
TRBJ2-1,TRBV7-9,-,-,CASSPDSTELHSNEQFF,TGTGCCAGCAGCCCCGACTCGACAGAGCTACACTCAAATGAGCAGTTCTTC
TRBJ2-5,TRBV6-5,-,TRBD1,CASRRGQGQETQYF,TGTGCCAGCAGAAGGGGACAGGGGCAAGAGACCCAGTACTTC
TRBJ2-1,TRBV9,-,TRBD2,CASSFAGTSGRDDEQFF,TGTGCCAGCAGCTTTGCCGGGACTAGCGGGAGAGATGATGAGCAGTTCTTC
TRBJ2-1,TRBV12-5,-,TRBD1,CASGLSGQGAYNEQFF,TGTGCTAGTGGTTTATCGGGACAGGGGGCCTACAATGAGCAGTTCTTC
TRBJ1-2,TRBV2,-,-,CASSEGEGYTF,TGTGCCAGCAGTGAGGGAGAGGGCTACACCTTC
TRBJ1-3,TRBV19,-,-,CASSIRPSGNTIYF,TGTGCCAGTAGTATCAGGCCCTCTGGAAACACCATATATTTT
TRBJ2-7,TRBV28,-,-,CASSTSPLGEQYF,TGTGCCAGCAGTACTAGCCCTTTGGGGGAGCAGTACTTC
TRBJ1-1,TRBV4-1,-,TRBD1,CASSPRGTENTEAFF,TGCGCCAGCAGCCCACGTGGGACAGAGAACACTGAAGCTTTCTTT
TRBJ1-1,TRBV7-9,-,-,CASSLAGVRTEAFF,TGTGCCAGCAGCTTAGCAGGGGTGAGGACTGAAGCTTTCTTT
TRBJ1-5,TRBV19,-,-,CASRALPRYSNQPQHF,TGTGCCAGTAGAGCTCTACCCCGTTATAGCAATCAGCCCCAGCATTTT
TRBJ1-2,TRBV12-3/TRBV12-4,-,TRBD1,CASSPGGYGYTF,TGTGCCAGCAGTCCAGGGGGATATGGCTACACCTTC
TRBJ2-2,TRBV18,-,TRBD2,CASSPRTSGTNTGELFF,TGTGCCAGCTCACCCCGGACTAGCGGGACTAACACCGGGGAGCTGTTTTTT
TRBJ2-3,TRBV7-9,-,-,CASSLFLGGTDTQYF,TGTGCCAGCAGCCTCTTTCTCGGCGGCACAGATACGCAGTATTTT
TRBJ2-1,TRBV3-1/TRBV3-2,-,-,CASSLIPTTDEQFF,TGTGCCAGCAGCCTAATTCCAACCACCGATGAGCAGTTCTTC
TRBJ2-7,TRBV5-4,-,-,CASSLRAMGAEQYF,TGTGCCAGCAGCTTGAGAGCCATGGGGGCCGAGCAGTACTTC
TRBJ2-1,TRBV19,-,TRBD2,CASSPKPGLAGGPHAYNEQFF,TGTGCCAGTAGCCCTAAGCCGGGACTAGCGGGAGGGCCACACGCCTACAATGAGCAGTTCTTC
TRBJ2-3,TRBV19,-,-,CASTRPRDARTDTQYF,TGTGCCAGCACCAGACCCCGGGACGCCAGGACAGATACGCAGTATTTT
TRBJ2-1,TRBV29-1,-,TRBD2,CSGSGSYNEQFF,TGCAGCGGTAGCGGGAGCTACAATGAGCAGTTCTTC
TRBJ1-1,TRBV28,-,-,CASSPGTPQAFF,TGTGCCAGCAGCCCCGGGACCCCCCAAGCTTTCTTT
TRBJ2-2,TRBV9,-,TRBD1,CASSVEGAANTGELFF,TGTGCCAGCAGCGTAGAGGGGGCTGCGAACACCGGGGAGCTGTTTTTT
TRBJ1-5,TRBV21-1,-,-,CASAPQGVNQPQHF,TGTGCCAGCGCCCCCCAGGGAGTTAATCAGCCCCAGCATTTT
TRBJ1-2,TRBV4-3,once,-,CASSRDHYEGSYGYTF,TGCGCCAGCAGCCGAGACCACTATGAAGGGAGCTATGGCTACACCTTC
TRBJ1-5,TRBV4-2,-,TRBD1,CASSQERQGGQPQHF,TGTGCCAGCAGCCAAGAGCGGCAGGGGGGACAGCCCCAGCATTTT
TRBJ2-5,TRBV24-1,-,-,CATSESRGQETQYF,TGTGCCACCAGTGAAAGCAGGGGTCAAGAGACCCAGTACTTC
TRBJ2-3,TRBV18,-,-,CASSQASDTDTQYF,TGTGCCAGCTCACAAGCTAGCGACACAGATACGCAGTATTTT
TRBJ1-2,TRBV27,-,-,CASSLVRSHKTGGYTF,TGTGCCAGCAGTTTGGTTAGGTCCCACAAGACGGGTGGCTACACCTTC
TRBJ2-1,TRBV6-5,-,TRBD2,CASSPVAGAYNEQFF,TGTGCCAGCAGCCCCGTAGCGGGGGCCTACAATGAGCAGTTCTTC
TRBJ1-1,TRBV25-1,-,-,CASSDRHTEAFF,TGTGCCAGCAGTGACAGGCATACTGAAGCTTTCTTT
TRBJ1-1,TRBV4-1,-,TRBD1,CASSQVRPGGAGTEAFF,TGCGCCAGCAGCCAGGTACGGCCAGGGGGAGCGGGCACTGAAGCTTTCTTT
TRBJ2-1,TRBV5-5,once,TRBD2,CASSFGLADYNEQFF,TGTGCCAGCAGCTTCGGACTAGCGGACTACAATGAGCAGTTCTTC
TRBJ1-6,TRBV13,-,-,CASSRQGRGSPLHF,TGTGCCAGCAGTCGCCAGGGCCGGGGTTCACCCCTCCACTTT
TRBJ1-2,TRBV6-1,-,-,CASSEVWTDYGYTF,TGTGCCAGCAGTGAAGTTTGGACCGACTATGGCTACACCTTC
TRBJ2-5,TRBV6-1,-,-,CASSDRSLNF,TGTGCCAGCAGTGATAGATCTCTGAACTTC
TRBJ2-5,TRBV18,once,TRBD2,CASSPFQGGEETQYF,TGTGCCAGCTCACCATTCCAGGGAGGGGAAGAGACCCAGTACTTC
TRBJ2-4,TRBV6-2/TRBV6-3,-,-,CASSSLALAKNIQYF,TGTGCCAGCAGTTCCTTGGCCCTGGCCAAAAACATTCAGTACTTC
TRBJ2-7,TRBV15,-,TRBD2,CATSSGGGVGEQYF,TGTGCCACCAGCAGCGGCGGGGGGGTTGGGGAGCAGTACTTC
TRBJ1-1,TRBV4-3,-,TRBD1,CASSQAGDRWPSEAFF,TGCGCCAGCAGCCAAGCTGGGGACAGGTGGCCCTCTGAAGCTTTCTTT
TRBJ1-2,TRBV27,-,-,CASSLVPITPYGYTF,TGTGCCAGCAGTTTAGTACCTATTACCCCCTATGGCTACACCTTC
TRBJ2-7,TRBV6-6,-,-,CASSNWEEQYF,TGTGCCAGCAGTAATTGGGAGGAGCAGTACTTC
TRBJ2-3,TRBV27,-,-,CASSPLVGRDTQYF,TGTGCCAGCAGTCCGTTGGTGGGGAGGGATACGCAGTATTTT
TRBJ2-1,TRBV13,-,TRBD2,CASMRLAGSGEQFF,TGTGCCAGCATGAGGCTAGCGGGAAGTGGTGAGCAGTTCTTC